The clone carrying this TCR beta chain came up a few times. As yet, its antigen is unknown. Time point noted: newly diagnosed GD, antithyroid drugs for less than 3 months. With RNA extracted from PBMCs as input, the TCR library was made. The sample belongs to a study of regulatory T cells in long-lasting Graves disease. Study-level results: Sharing of public clonotypes was greater in persistent patients (2,741) than in new patients (roughly 1,000). Persistent disease was associated with favored TRBV28 usage and with favored use of TRBJ1-2 and TRBJ2-5.

This CDR3 comprises 15 residues. The germline V gene encodes CDR1 SGDLS and CDR2 YYNGEE. V gave up 4 bases and J gave up 4 bases; unmatched junction bases: 7. Arm-PCR of CDR3 regions and iRepertoire HTBI primers were the basis on which TCR beta libraries were built. Using its own MiXCR run on the multiplex PCR reads, TCRdb lists one record per CDR3 protein. This sample has roughly 560,000 distinct CDR3 sequences, with around 13% found just once. The sample also formed part of further work on T cells in Graves' hyperthyroidism and ophthalmopathy. From that paper: In making diagnoses, clinical symptoms, serum thyroxine and TRAb, thyroid ultrasound and orbital computed tomography were all used. In the analysis, a 13 V-J model separated ophthalmopathy from stable hyperthyroidism.

This receptor was identified in a woman in her 30s with Graves disease. The input for sequencing was peripheral blood mononuclear cells (PBMCs), taken at new diagnosis, from a patient treated with antithyroid drugs. This sequence joins TRBV9 and TRBJ1-3; 8 positions match TRBD1. CDR3 bases: TGTGCCAGCAGCCATAAGGACAGGGACGGAAACACCATATATTTT. Translation gives CASSHKDRDGNTIYF.